The rows below give T cell receptor beta chains drawn from one sample of a study of blood T cell repertoires in COVID-19. Sequenced by immunoSEQ multiplex PCR; TCRdb stores in-frame clones only, minus some. The sample consists of over 120,000 clones, 87% of them appearing once. The sample consisted of peripheral blood. These receptors were taken from a man aged 50-60 years who had recovered from COVID-19. The CDR3 runs from the conserved cysteine through the conserved F or W. The D gene is left open where the match is weak. Some rows have no size entry. The others give once, few or many, or a class for an expanded clone.

J,size,V,D,DNA,CDR3
TRBJ2-1,NA,TRBV11-2,TRBD2,TGTGCCAGCAGCTTATTTGGCGGGGGGGGTAATGAGCAGTTCTTC,CASSLFGGGGNEQFF
TRBJ2-3,NA,TRBV5-6,NA,TGTGCCAGCAGCTTGGCGGCAGGGGCCCAAGATACGCAGTATTTT,CASSLAAGAQDTQYF
TRBJ2-3,NA,TRBV21-1,NA,TGTGCCAGCATTCAGGGCACTAGCGAAACAGATACGCAGTATTTT,CASIQGTSETDTQYF
TRBJ2-1,NA,TRBV5-1,TRBD1,TGCGCCAGCAGCTTCCGGGACAGGGGCTACAATGAGCAGTTCTTC,CASSFRDRGYNEQFF
TRBJ2-1,NA,TRBV11-3,NA,TGTGCCAGCAGCTTAGACTTGGCGGAGGGGAACAATGAGCAGTTCTTC,CASSLDLAEGNNEQFF
TRBJ2-3,once,TRBV23-1,TRBD2,TGCGCCAGCAGTCAACCAACGGGGATTCGGGGGGCAGATACGCAGTATTTT,CASSQPTGIRGADTQYF
TRBJ2-2,few,TRBV4-1,NA,TGCGCCAGCAGCCAAGCGCGCCTAGCGAGAACCGGGGAGCTGTTTTTT,CASSQARLARTGELFF
TRBJ1-2,NA,TRBV29-1,TRBD1,TGCAGCGTAAACGACGGGACAGGGGATGATGGCTACACCTTC,CSVNDGTGDDGYTF
TRBJ2-5,many,TRBV18,NA,TGTGCCAGCTCACCAGAGGCGGGGGCCCAAGAGACCCAGTACTTC,CASSPEAGAQETQYF
TRBJ1-2,NA,TRBV14,NA,TGTGCCAGCAAGGGGGGGCCCGAAGGCGGCTACACCTTC,CASKGGPEGGYTF
TRBJ2-2,NA,TRBV19,TRBD2,TGTGCCAGTAACCCCCTAGCGGGGGGGCCCGGGGAGCTGTTTTTT,CASNPLAGGPGELFF
TRBJ1-5,few,TRBV19,NA,TGTGCCAGTAGTGACAGATATAGCAATCAGCCCCAGCATTTT,CASSDRYSNQPQHF
TRBJ1-2,NA,TRBV5-1,NA,TGCGCCAGCAGCTTGGACAGCTATGGCTACACCTTC,CASSLDSYGYTF
TRBJ1-1,NA,TRBV6-5,TRBD1,TGTGCCAGCAACCAGGACAGGGGGGAAGGGACTGAAGCTTTCTTT,CASNQDRGEGTEAFF
TRBJ1-1,NA,TRBV13,NA,TGTGCCAGCAGCCCGACCACCCCAGGCGCTGAAGCTTTCTTT,CASSPTTPGAEAFF
TRBJ2-7,NA,TRBV3-1/TRBV3-2,NA,TGTGCCAGCAGCCCGCGGGGACCGACAAGTCCCTACGAGCAGTACTTC,CASSPRGPTSPYEQYF
TRBJ1-2,few,TRBV19,NA,TGTGCCAGTAGTGTTTTACAGGACCTAATTTGGGGCTACACCTTC,CASSVLQDLIWGYTF
TRBJ2-7,NA,TRBV5-6,TRBD2,TGTGCCAGCAGCTTGGGGACTAGCGGGGTTTCCTACGAGCAGTACTTC,CASSLGTSGVSYEQYF
TRBJ2-3,NA,TRBV6-6,NA,TGTGCCAGCAGTTACGACACCCCCGGGGCAGATACGCAGTATTTT,CASSYDTPGADTQYF
TRBJ2-5,NA,TRBV5-4,TRBD1,TGTGCCAGCAGCCACCCGGACAGGGGGCGGGAGACCCAGTACTTC,CASSHPDRGRETQYF
TRBJ1-4,once,TRBV2,NA,TGTGCCAGCTGGCAGGGACCCACAGGGACCAGAAATGAAAAACTGTTTTTT,CASWQGPTGTRNEKLFF
TRBJ1-3,few,TRBV7-2,NA,TGTGCCAGCAGCCTCTCACGGGGCTCTGGAAACACCATATATTTT,CASSLSRGSGNTIYF
TRBJ2-5,once,TRBV11-1,TRBD1,TGTGCCAGCAGCCATTCCTCCGGGACAGAACACTTC,CASSHSSGTEHF
TRBJ1-1,NA,TRBV5-6,NA,TGTGCCAGCAGCAACCGGGACATGGCGCTCGCTGAAGCTTTCTTT,CASSNRDMALAEAFF
TRBJ1-3,NA,TRBV11-2,NA,TGTGCCAGCAGCTTAGACAGGGGCGGTAGAAGCACCATATATTTT,CASSLDRGGRSTIYF
TRBJ1-1,NA,TRBV12-5,TRBD1,TGTGCTAGTGGTTTGCCATCCAAGGACAGGTTGAACACTGAAGCTTTCTTT,CASGLPSKDRLNTEAFF
TRBJ1-6,NA,TRBV7-6,TRBD1,TGTGCCAGCAGCGTCTCGGGACAGGGTGGCTCACCCCTCCACTTT,CASSVSGQGGSPLHF
TRBJ1-4,NA,TRBV7-9,NA,TGTGCCAGCAGCTTAGATGTCGTCAGTGGCGAAAAACTGTTTTTT,CASSLDVVSGEKLFF
TRBJ1-1,NA,TRBV29-1,NA,TGCAGCGTTGTTGGGGCAGGGAACACTGAAGCTTTCTTT,CSVVGAGNTEAFF
TRBJ1-6,once,TRBV5-5,NA,TGTGCCAGCAACTTTGGAGGGGATTCACCCCTCCACTTT,CASNFGGDSPLHF
TRBJ2-7,once,TRBV7-9,TRBD1,TGTGCCAGCAGCTTAGCGCTTCGGACAGGGCAGATCTACGAGCAGTACTTC,CASSLALRTGQIYEQYF
TRBJ2-7,NA,TRBV19,NA,TGTGCCAGTAGTGCCGGGGGGCAGGGGGCGCTCGGCGAGCAGTACTTC,CASSAGGQGALGEQYF
TRBJ2-2,NA,TRBV7-9,TRBD1,TGTGCCAGCAGCTCCTGGGACAGGGTAAACACCGGGGAGCTGTTTTTT,CASSSWDRVNTGELFF
TRBJ2-5,NA,TRBV5-6,NA,TGTGCCAGCAGCTTGCTCCGCGTCTACCAAGAGACCCAGTACTTC,CASSLLRVYQETQYF
TRBJ2-5,NA,TRBV2,TRBD1,TGTGCCAGCAGTGAACAGGGGGCTAGGGAGACCCAGTACTTC,CASSEQGARETQYF
TRBJ2-3,once,TRBV5-1,TRBD1,TGCGCCAGCAGCTTGGCCAGGGGGACAGGGGGATTAGGGCAGTATTTT,CASSLARGTGGLGQYF
TRBJ1-2,once,TRBV6-2/TRBV6-3,TRBD1,TGTGCCAGCAGTTACGACAGGGTCTATGGCTACACCTTC,CASSYDRVYGYTF
TRBJ2-7,NA,TRBV3-1/TRBV3-2,NA,TGTGCCAGCAGCCAAGTGTCTAGCGCCTCCTTCTACGAGCAGTACTTC,CASSQVSSASFYEQYF
TRBJ1-1,NA,TRBV18,NA,TGTGCCAGCTCACCGACAGTGAACACTGAAGCTTTCTTT,CASSPTVNTEAFF
TRBJ1-1,NA,TRBV7-9,NA,TGTGCCAGCAGCCCCAGACAGTGGAGCACTAAAAGAGCTTTCTTT,CASSPRQWSTKRAFF
TRBJ1-2,NA,TRBV12-5,TRBD1,TGTGCTAGTGGTCTCTCGACAGGGGGCGTAGATGGCTACACCTTC,CASGLSTGGVDGYTF
TRBJ2-2,once,TRBV14,NA,TGTGCCAGCAGCCCTATCCGGGACTCACCATACGGGGAGCTGTTTTTT,CASSPIRDSPYGELFF
TRBJ1-1,NA,TRBV18,TRBD1,TGTGCCAGCTCACAGGGACAGGGTCAGATTATGAACACTGAAGCTTTCTTT,CASSQGQGQIMNTEAFF
TRBJ2-2,NA,TRBV6-2/TRBV6-3,NA,TGTGCCAGCAGTACAGGGACAAGGGGTACCGGGGAGCTGTTTTTT,CASSTGTRGTGELFF
TRBJ2-7,NA,TRBV10-3,TRBD2,TGTGCCATCAGGGAACTAGCGGGGAAACAGTACTTC,CAIRELAGKQYF